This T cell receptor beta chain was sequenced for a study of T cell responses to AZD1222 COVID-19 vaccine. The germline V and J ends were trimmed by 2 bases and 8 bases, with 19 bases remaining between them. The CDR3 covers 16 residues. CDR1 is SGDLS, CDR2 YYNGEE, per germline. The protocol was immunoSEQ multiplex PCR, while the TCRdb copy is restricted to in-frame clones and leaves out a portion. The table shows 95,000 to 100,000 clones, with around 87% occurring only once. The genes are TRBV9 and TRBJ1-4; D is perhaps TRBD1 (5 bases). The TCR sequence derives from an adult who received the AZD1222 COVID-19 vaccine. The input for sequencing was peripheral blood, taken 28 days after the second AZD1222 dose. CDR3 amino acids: CASSVSGGARNEKLFF. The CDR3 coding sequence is TGTGCCAGCAGCGTGTCCGGTGGGGCCCGTAACGAAAAACTGTTTTTT.